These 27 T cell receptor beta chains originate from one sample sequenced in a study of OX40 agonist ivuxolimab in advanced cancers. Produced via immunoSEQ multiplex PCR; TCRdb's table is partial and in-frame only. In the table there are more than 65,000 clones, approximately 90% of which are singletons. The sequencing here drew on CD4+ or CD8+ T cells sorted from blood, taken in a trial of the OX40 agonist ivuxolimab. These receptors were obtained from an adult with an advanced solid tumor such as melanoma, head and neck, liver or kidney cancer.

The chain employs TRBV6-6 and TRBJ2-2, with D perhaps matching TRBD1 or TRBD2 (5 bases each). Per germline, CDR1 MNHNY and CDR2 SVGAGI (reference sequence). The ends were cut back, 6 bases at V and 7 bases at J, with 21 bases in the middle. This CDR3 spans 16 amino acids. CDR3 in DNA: TGTGCCAGCAGCCCCCTCGGGACGAATTTGTTCGGGGAGCTGTTTTTT. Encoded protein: CASSPLGTNLFGELFF.

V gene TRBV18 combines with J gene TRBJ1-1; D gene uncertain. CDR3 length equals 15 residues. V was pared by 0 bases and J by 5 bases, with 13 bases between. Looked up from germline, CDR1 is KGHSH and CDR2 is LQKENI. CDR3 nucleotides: TGTGCCAGCTCACCACCGTCCGGGGTGGAAACTGAAGCTTTCTTT. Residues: CASSPPSGVETEAFF.

CDR3 residues: CASSLGLAGGVDEQFF. The CDR3 bases are TGTGCCAGCAGCTTAGGGTTGGCGGGGGGCGTGGATGAGCAGTTCTTC. The rearrangement joins TRBV5-4 to TRBJ2-1; 8 nucleotides align to TRBD2. This CDR3 contains 16 residues. The ends lost 2 bases at V and 8 bases at J; junction bases unmatched: 12. Germline V gene sequence: CDR1 SGHNT, CDR2 YYREEE (reference sequence).

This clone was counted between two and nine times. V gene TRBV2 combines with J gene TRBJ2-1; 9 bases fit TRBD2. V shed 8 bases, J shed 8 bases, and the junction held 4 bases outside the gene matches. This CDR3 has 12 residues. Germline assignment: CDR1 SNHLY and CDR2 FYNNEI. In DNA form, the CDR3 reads TGTGCCAGCCAGCTAGCGGGACATGAGCAGTTCTTC. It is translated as CASQLAGHEQFF.

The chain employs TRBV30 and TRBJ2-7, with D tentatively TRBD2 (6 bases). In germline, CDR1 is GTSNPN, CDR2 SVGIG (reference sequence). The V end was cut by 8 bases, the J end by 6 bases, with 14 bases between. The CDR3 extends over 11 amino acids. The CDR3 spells CATGLAGEQYF. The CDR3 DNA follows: TGTGCCACGGGACTCGCGGGCGAGCAGTACTTC.

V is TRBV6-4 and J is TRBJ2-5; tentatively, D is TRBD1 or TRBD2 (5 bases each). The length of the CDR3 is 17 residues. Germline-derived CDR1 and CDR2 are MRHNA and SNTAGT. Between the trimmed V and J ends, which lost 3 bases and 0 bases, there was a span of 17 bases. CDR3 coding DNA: TGTGCCAGCAGTGAATGTTCGGGACGAAAGTACCAAGAGACCCAGTACTTC. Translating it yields CASSECSGRKYQETQYF.

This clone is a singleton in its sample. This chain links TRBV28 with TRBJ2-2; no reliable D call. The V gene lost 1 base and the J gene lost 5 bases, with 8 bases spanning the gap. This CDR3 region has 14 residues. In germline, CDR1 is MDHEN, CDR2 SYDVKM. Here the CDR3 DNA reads TGTGCCAGCAGTTTATTTGGGGTTACCGGGGAGCTGTTTTTT. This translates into CASSLFGVTGELFF.

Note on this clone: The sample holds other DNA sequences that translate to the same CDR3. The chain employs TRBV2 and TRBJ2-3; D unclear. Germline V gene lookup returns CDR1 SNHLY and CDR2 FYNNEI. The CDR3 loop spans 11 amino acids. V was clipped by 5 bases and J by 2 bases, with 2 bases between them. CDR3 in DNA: TGTGCCAGCAGTTCCACAGATACGCAGTATTTT. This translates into CASSSTDTQYF.

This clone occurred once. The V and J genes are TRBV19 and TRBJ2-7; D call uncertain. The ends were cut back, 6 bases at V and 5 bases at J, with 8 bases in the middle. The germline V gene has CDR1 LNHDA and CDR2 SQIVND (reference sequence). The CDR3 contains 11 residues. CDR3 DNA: TGTGCCAGTAGGACTCGAGACGAGCAGTACTTC. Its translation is CASRTRDEQYF.

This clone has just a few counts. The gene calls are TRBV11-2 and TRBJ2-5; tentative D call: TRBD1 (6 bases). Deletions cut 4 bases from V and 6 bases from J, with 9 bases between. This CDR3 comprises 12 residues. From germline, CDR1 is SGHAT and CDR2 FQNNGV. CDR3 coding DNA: TGTGCCAGCAGCTCGGACAGTAAGACCCAGTACTTC. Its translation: CASSSDSKTQYF.

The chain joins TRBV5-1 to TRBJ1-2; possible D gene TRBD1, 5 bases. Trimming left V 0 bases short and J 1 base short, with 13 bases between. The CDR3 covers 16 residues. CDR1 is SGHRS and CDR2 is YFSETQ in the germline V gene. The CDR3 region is CASSLDGQGYNYGYTF. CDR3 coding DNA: TGCGCCAGCAGCTTGGATGGGCAGGGCTATAACTATGGCTACACCTTC.

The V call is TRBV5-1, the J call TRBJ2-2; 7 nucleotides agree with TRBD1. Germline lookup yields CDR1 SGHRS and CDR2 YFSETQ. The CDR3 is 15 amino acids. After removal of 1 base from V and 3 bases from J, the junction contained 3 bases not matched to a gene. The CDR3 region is CASSLSTGDTGELFF. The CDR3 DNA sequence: TGCGCCAGCAGCTTGTCTACAGGGGACACCGGGGAGCTGTTTTTT.

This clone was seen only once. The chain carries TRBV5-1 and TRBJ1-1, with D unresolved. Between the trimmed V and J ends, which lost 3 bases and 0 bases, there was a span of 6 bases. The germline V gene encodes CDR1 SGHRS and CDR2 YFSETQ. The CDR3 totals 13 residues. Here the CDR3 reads CASSSALNTEAFF. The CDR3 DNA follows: TGCGCCAGCAGCTCGGCGCTGAACACTGAAGCTTTCTTT.

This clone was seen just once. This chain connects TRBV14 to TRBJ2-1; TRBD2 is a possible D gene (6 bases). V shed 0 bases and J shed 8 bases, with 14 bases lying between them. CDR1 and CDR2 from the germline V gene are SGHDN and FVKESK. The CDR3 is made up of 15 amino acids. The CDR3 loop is CASSQEPRGYYEQFF. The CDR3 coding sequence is TGTGCCAGCAGCCAAGAGCCCCGGGGGTACTATGAGCAGTTCTTC.

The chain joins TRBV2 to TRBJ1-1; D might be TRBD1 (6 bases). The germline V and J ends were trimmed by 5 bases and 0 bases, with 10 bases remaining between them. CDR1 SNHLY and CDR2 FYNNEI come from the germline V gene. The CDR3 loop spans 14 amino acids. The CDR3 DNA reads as TGTGCCAGCAGTAATCAGGGGTTGAACACTGAAGCTTTCTTT. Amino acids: CASSNQGLNTEAFF.

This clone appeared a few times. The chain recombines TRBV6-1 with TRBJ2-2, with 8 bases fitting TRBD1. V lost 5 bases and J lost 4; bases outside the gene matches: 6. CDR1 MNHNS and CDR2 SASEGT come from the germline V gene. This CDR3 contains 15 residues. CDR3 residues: CASSPDRVATGELFF. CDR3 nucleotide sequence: TGTGCCAGCAGTCCGGACAGGGTGGCCACCGGGGAGCTGTTTTTT.

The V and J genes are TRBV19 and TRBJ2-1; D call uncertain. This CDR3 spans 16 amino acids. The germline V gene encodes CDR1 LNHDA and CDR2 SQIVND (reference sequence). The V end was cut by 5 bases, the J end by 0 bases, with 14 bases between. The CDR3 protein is CASSDLAASSYNEQFF. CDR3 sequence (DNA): TGTGCCAGTAGTGATCTGGCAGCCTCCTCCTACAATGAGCAGTTCTTC.

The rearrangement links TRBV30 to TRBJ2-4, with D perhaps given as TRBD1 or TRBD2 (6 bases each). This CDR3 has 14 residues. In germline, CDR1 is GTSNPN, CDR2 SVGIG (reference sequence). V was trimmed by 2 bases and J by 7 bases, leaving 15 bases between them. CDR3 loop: CAWSPRGGGNIQYF. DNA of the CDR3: TGTGCCTGGAGTCCTCGCGGAGGGGGGAACATTCAGTACTTC.

CDR3 coding DNA: TGTGCCATCTTACTGGGCACTACGTTTCGAGAGACCCAGTACTTC. Translating it yields CAILLGTTFRETQYF. The V call is TRBV19, the J call TRBJ2-5; D is undetermined. The germline CDR1 and CDR2 sequences are LNHDA and SQIVND (reference sequence). Between the trimmed V and J ends, which lost 10 bases and 4 bases, there was a span of 22 bases. The CDR3 totals 15 residues.

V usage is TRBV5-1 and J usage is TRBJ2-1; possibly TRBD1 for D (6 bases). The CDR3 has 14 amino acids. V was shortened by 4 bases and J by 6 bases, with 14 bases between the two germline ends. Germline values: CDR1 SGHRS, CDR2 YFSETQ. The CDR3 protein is CASSQGLAPNEQFF. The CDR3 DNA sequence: TGCGCCAGCAGCCAGGGGCTAGCCCCCAATGAGCAGTTCTTC.

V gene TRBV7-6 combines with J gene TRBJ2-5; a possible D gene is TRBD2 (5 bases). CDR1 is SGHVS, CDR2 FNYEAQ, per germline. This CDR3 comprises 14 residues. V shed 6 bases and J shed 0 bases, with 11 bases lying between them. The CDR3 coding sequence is TGTGCCAGCAGTCCGGGATTCCACCAAGAGACCCAGTACTTC. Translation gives CASSPGFHQETQYF.

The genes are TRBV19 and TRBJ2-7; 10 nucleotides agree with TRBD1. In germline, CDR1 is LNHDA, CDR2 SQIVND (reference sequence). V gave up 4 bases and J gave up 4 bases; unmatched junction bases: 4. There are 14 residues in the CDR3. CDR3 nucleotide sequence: TGTGCCAGTAGTACTTGGGACAGGGGTTACGAGCAGTACTTC. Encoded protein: CASSTWDRGYEQYF.

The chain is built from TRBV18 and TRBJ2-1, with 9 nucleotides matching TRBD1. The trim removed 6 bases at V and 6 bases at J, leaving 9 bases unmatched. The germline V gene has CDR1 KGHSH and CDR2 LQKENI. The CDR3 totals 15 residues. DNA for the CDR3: TGTGCCAGCTCCGAAGGGACAGGGTCCGCCAATGAGCAGTTCTTC. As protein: CASSEGTGSANEQFF.

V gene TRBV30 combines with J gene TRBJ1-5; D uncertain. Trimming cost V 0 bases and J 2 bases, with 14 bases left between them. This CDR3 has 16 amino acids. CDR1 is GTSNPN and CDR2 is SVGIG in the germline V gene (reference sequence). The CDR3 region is CAWSVGGWGGNQPQHF. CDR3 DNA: TGTGCCTGGAGTGTAGGAGGATGGGGAGGCAATCAGCCCCAGCATTTT.

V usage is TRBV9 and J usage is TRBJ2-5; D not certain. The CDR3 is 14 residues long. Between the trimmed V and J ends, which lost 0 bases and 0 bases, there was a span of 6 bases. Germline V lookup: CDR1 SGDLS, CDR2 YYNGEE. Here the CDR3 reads CASSVAPNQETQYF. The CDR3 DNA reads TGTGCCAGCAGCGTAGCTCCAAACCAAGAGACCCAGTACTTC.

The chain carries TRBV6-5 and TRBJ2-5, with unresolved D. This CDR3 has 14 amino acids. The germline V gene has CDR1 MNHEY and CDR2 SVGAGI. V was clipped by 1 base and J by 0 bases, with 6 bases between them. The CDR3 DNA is TGTGCCAGCAGTTACTACGGATACCAAGAGACCCAGTACTTC. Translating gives CASSYYGYQETQYF.

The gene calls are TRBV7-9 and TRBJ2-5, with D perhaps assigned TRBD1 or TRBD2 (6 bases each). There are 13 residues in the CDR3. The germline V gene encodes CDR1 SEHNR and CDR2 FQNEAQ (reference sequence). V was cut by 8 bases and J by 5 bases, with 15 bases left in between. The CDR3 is CASGGRLGETQYF. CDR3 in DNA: TGTGCCAGCGGGGGGCGGCTAGGGGAGACCCAGTACTTC.